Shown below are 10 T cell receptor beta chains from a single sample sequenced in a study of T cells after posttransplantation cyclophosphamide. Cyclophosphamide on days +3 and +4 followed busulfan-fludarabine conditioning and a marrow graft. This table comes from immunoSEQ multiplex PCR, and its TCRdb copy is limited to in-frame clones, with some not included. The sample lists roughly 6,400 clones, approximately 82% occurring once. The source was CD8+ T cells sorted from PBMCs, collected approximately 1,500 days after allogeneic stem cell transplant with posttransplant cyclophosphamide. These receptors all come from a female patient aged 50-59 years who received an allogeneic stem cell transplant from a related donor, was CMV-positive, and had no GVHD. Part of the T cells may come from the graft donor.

The chain's CDR3 is CASSQDTSTNEKLFF. The CDR3 DNA is TGTGCCAGCAGCCAGGACACTTCAACTAATGAAAAACTGTTTTTT. The rearrangement links TRBV2 to TRBJ1-4; the D gene is possibly TRBD1 (5 bases). This CDR3 is built from 15 residues. The V and J ends lost 6 bases and 0 bases respectively, with 11 bases between them. The germline gives CDR1 SNHLY, CDR2 FYNNEI. Full variable domain (missing parts from reference TRBV2 and TRBJ1-4): EPEVTQTPSHQVTQMGQEVILRCVPISNHLYFYWYRQILGQKVEFLVSFYNNEISEKSEIFDDQFSVERPDGSNFTLKIRSTKLEDSAMYFCASSQDTSTNEKLFFGSGTQLSVL.

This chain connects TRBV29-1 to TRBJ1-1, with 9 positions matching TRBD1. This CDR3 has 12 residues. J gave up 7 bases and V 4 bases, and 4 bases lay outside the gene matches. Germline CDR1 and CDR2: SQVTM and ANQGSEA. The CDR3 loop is CSVGGQGNEAFF. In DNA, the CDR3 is TGCAGCGTTGGAGGACAGGGGAATGAAGCTTTCTTT.

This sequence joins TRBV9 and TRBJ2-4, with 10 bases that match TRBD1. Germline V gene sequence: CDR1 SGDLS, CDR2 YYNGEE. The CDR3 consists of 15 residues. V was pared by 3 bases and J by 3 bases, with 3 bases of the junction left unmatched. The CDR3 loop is CASSGDRGRKNIQYF. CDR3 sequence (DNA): TGTGCCAGCAGCGGAGACAGGGGGCGCAAAAACATTCAGTACTTC.

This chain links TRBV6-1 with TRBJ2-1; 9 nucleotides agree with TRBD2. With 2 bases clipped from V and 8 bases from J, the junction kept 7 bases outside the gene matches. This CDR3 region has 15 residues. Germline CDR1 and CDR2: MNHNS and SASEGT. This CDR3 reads CASSELAGGPDEQFF. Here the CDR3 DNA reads TGTGCCAGCAGTGAACTGGCGGGAGGGCCGGATGAGCAGTTCTTC.

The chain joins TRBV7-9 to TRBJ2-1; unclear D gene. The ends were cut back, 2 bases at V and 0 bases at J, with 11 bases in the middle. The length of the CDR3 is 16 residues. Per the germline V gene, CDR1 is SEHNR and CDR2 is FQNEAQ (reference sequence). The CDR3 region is CASSLNAESSYNEQFF. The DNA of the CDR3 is TGTGCCAGCAGCTTAAATGCGGAGAGCTCCTACAATGAGCAGTTCTTC.

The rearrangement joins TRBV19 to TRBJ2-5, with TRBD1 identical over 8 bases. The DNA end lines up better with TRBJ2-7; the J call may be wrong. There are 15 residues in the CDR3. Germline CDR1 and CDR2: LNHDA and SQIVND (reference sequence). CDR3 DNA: TGTGCCAGTAGTCCAGCGGCAGGGGGCTTCAACGAGCAGTACTTC. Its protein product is CASSPAAGGFNEQYF.

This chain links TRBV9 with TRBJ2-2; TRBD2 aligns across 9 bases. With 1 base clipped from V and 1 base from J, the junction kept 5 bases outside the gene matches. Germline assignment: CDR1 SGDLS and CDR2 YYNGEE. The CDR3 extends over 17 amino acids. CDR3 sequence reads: CASSVLLAGENTGELFF. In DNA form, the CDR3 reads TGTGCCAGCAGCGTACTACTAGCGGGTGAGAACACCGGGGAGCTGTTTTTT.

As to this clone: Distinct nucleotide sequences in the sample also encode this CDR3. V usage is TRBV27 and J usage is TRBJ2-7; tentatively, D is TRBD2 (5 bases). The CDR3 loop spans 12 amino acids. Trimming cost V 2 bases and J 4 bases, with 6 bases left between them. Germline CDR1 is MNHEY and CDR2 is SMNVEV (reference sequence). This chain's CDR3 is CASSLGGYEQYF. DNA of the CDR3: TGTGCCAGCAGTTTAGGAGGATACGAGCAGTACTTC.

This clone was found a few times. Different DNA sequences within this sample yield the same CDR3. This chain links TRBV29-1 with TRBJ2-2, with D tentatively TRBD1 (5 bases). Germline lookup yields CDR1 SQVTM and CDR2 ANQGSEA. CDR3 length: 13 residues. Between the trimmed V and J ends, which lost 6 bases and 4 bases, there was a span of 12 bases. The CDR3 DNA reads TGCAGCGTCGCGACAGCTTTCACCGGGGAGCTGTTTTTT. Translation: CSVATAFTGELFF.

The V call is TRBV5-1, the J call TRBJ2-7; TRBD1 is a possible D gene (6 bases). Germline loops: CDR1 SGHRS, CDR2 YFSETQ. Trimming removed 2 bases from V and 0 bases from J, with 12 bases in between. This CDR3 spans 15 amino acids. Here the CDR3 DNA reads TGCGCCAGCAGCTTCAGGGGCGACAGCTCCTACGAGCAGTACTTC. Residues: CASSFRGDSSYEQYF.